This TCR beta chain is from a study of regulatory T cells in long-lasting Graves disease. Germline V gives CDR1 LNHDA, CDR2 SQIVND (reference sequence). V lost 2 bases and J lost 1; bases outside the gene matches: 6. The CDR3 length is 17 residues. CDR3-region Arm-PCR and iRepertoire HTBI primers produced the TCR beta libraries. TCRdb processed the multiplex PCR reads anew with MiXCR; each CDR3 protein has one entry. The sample lists 350,000 to 450,000 distinct CDR3 sequences, under 15% seen once, with roughly 17% in the top ten. Regarding time point: newly diagnosed GD, antithyroid drugs for less than 3 months. Researchers made the TCR library from RNA that was extracted from PBMCs. This sample also belongs to another study, concerning T cells in Graves' hyperthyroidism and ophthalmopathy.

This clonotype was obtained from a woman in her twenties or thirties with Graves disease. The chain carries TRBV19 and TRBJ2-7; TRBD2 agrees at 12 bases. The material sequenced was peripheral blood mononuclear cells (PBMCs), taken at new diagnosis, from a patient treated with antithyroid drugs. The DNA for the CDR3 is TGTGCCAGTAGTATAACGACTAGCGGGAGTAGGTCCTACGAGCAGTACTTC. Its protein is CASSITTSGSRSYEQYF.